Below, 19 T cell receptor beta chains from the same sample are listed, as sequenced in a study of T-cell reconstitution after alpha-beta-depleted transplantation in children. Unique molecular identifiers were built into the TCRbeta library. One entry per CDR3 protein results from TCRdb running MiXCR on the PCR reads. The sample shows a few hundred thousand distinct CDR3 sequences, approximately 42% of them seen only once. The specimen was PBMCs, collected before TCRalphabeta/CD19-depleted stem cell transplant. The receptors were gathered from a girl aged 2-10 years with aplastic anemia, due to receive a stem cell transplant.

This chain uses TRBV20-1 with TRBJ2-7, with a tentative D call TRBD2 (7 bases). The CDR3 runs to 12 residues. V dropped 5 bases and J dropped 3 bases, with 11 bases sitting between them. CDR1 is DFQATT, CDR2 SNEGSKA, per germline (reference sequence). The CDR3 bases are TGCAGTGCTGGGGGGGCTAGCTACGAGCAGTACTTC. Residues: CSAGGASYEQYF.

The rearrangement uses TRBV6-5 and TRBJ1-2; D is uncertain. The germline V and J ends were trimmed by 3 bases and 9 bases, with 14 bases remaining between them. Germline loops: CDR1 MNHEY, CDR2 SVGAGI. CDR3 size: 13 residues. Here the CDR3 DNA reads TGTGCCAGCAGTTATGGGCGAGGTTGGCGCTACACCTTC. Residues: CASSYGRGWRYTF.

The chain links TRBV7-2 to TRBJ2-3; maybe TRBD2 (6 bases). Trimming shortened V by 0 bases and J by 1 base, and 14 bases separated the two germline ends. There are 17 residues in the CDR3. The V gene's germline CDR1 is SGHTA and CDR2 FQGNSA. CDR3: CASSLAGRNPGTDTQYF. In nucleotides, the CDR3 is TGTGCCAGCAGCTTAGCCGGGAGAAACCCGGGCACAGATACGCAGTATTTT.

The sample holds a few counts of this clonotype. The chain is built from TRBV29-1 and TRBJ1-2, with 7 bases matching TRBD1. The V gene end was trimmed by 7 bases and the J gene end by 7 bases; junction bases not matched to a gene: 3. This CDR3 has 10 amino acids. The germline V gene has CDR1 SQVTM and CDR2 ANQGSEA. CDR3 loop: CSARDSGYTF. CDR3 sequence (DNA): TGCAGCGCCCGGGACAGTGGCTACACCTTC.

This clonotype has at least ten counts. The CDR3 reads CASSFGISGELFF. In DNA, the CDR3 is TGTGCCAGCAGCTTCGGGATATCCGGGGAGCTGTTTTTT. The chain has TRBV5-6 and TRBJ2-2; D is perhaps TRBD2 (5 bases). CDR3 length: 13 amino acids. The ends were cut back, 2 bases at V and 6 bases at J, with 8 bases in the middle. The germline gives CDR1 SGHDT, CDR2 YYEEEE. Full variable domain (outside the CDR3, taken from reference TRBV5-6 and TRBJ2-2): DAGVTQSPTHLIKTRGQQVTLRCSPKSGHDTVSWYQQALGQGPQFIFQYYEEEERQRGNFPDRFSGHQFPNYSSELNVNALLLGDSALYLCASSFGISGELFFGEGSRLTVL.

The V and J genes are TRBV20-1 and TRBJ2-4, with 16 bases that match TRBD2. V lost 6 bases to trimming and J lost 6 bases; unmatched junction nucleotides: 8. From germline, CDR1 is DFQATT and CDR2 SNEGSKA (reference sequence). The CDR3 length is 16 residues. CDR3 sequence reads: CSAGTSGRVGINIQYF. The CDR3 bases are TGCAGTGCCGGGACTAGCGGGAGGGTGGGAATAAACATTCAGTACTTC.

In its sample, this clonotype was seen many times. The chain is built from TRBV7-9 and TRBJ2-1; perhaps TRBD2 as D (6 bases). V gave up 5 bases and J gave up 1 base, with 18 bases separating them. There are 17 residues in the CDR3. The germline gives CDR1 SEHNR, CDR2 FQNEAQ (reference sequence). As DNA, the CDR3 is TGTGCCAGCAGCGGCTCCTCCGGGAGTGCTTCCTACAATGAGCAGTTCTTC. Translated, it gives CASSGSSGSASYNEQFF.

This chain links TRBV6-1 with TRBJ2-7; D possibly corresponds to TRBD1 (5 bases). Germline CDR1 reads MNHNS; CDR2 reads SASEGT. There are 13 residues in the CDR3. The germline V and J ends were trimmed by 5 bases and 0 bases, with 8 bases remaining between them. The CDR3 protein is CASSPGYSYEQYF. CDR3 DNA: TGTGCCAGCAGTCCAGGGTACTCCTACGAGCAGTACTTC.

This clonotype appeared a few times. This chain joins TRBV7-9 and TRBJ1-6; 8 nucleotides line up with TRBD1. Trimming took 5 bases from V and 7 from J; bases not matched to a gene: 7. The CDR3 contains 15 residues. CDR1 and CDR2 (germline): SEHNR, FQNEAQ (reference sequence). For the CDR3, the DNA is TGTGCCAGCAGCGCCCGACAGGGGCCCAATTCACCCCTCCACTTT. This encodes CASSARQGPNSPLHF.

This clonotype was found a few times. The chain combines TRBV12-3 or TRBV12-4 with TRBJ2-7; the D gene is possibly TRBD2 (5 bases). Trimming cost V 5 bases and J 3 bases, with 14 bases left between them. The CDR3 runs 14 residues. The CDR3 spells CASSPGIASYEQYF. DNA of the CDR3: TGTGCCAGCAGTCCCGGGATAGCCAGCTACGAGCAGTACTTC.

This clonotype occurred many times. The junction differs from germline at one of its ends, possibly a read error. This chain connects TRBV7-2 to TRBJ2-7; D unclear. CDR1 SGHTA and CDR2 FQGNSA come from the germline V gene. There are 12 residues in the CDR3. The chain's CDR3 is CASSLTTYEQYF. The CDR3 DNA is TGCGCCAGCAGCTTGACGACCTACGAGCAGTACTTC. Based on the CDR3 plus reference TRBV7-2 and TRBJ2-7, the full variable domain is GAGVSQSPSNKVTEKGKDVELRCDPISGHTALYWYRQSLGQGLEFLIYFQGNSAPDKSGLPSDRFSAERTGGSVSTLTIQRTQQEDSAVYLCASSLTTYEQYFGPGTRLTVT.

V usage is TRBV28 and J usage is TRBJ2-1; the D is unclear. Trimming removed 6 bases from V and 0 bases from J, with 15 bases in between. Germline CDR1 MDHEN, CDR2 SYDVKM. The CDR3 extends over 16 amino acids. The CDR3 reads CASSRAVIHSYNEQFF. The DNA for the CDR3 is TGTGCCAGCAGCCGGGCGGTGATACACTCCTACAATGAGCAGTTCTTC. Variable domain in full (rest from reference TRBV28 and TRBJ2-1): DVKVTQSSRYLVKRTGEKVFLECVQDMDHENMFWYRQDPGLGLRLIYFSYDVKMKEKGDIPEGYSVSREKKERFSLILESASTNQTSMYLCASSRAVIHSYNEQFFGPGTRLTVL.

The chain uses TRBV28 and TRBJ2-7, with 8 bases identical to TRBD2. Germline V gene lookup returns CDR1 MDHEN and CDR2 SYDVKM. After removal of 8 bases from V and 2 bases from J, the junction contained 11 bases not matched to a gene. This CDR3 has 15 residues. The CDR3: CASYPGTSGAYEQYF. The CDR3 DNA reads as TGTGCCAGCTACCCGGGAACTAGCGGAGCCTACGAGCAGTACTTC.

This clonotype has only one observation. The chain joins TRBV14 to TRBJ1-6; maybe TRBD1 (5 bases). The germline V gene encodes CDR1 SGHDN and CDR2 FVKESK. This CDR3 has 12 amino acids. Trimming left V 4 bases short and J 10 bases short, with 8 bases between. The chain's CDR3 is CASSPGSSPLHF. The DNA of the CDR3 is TGTGCCAGCAGCCCAGGGTCCTCACCCCTCCACTTT.

The chain recombines TRBV7-6 with TRBJ2-3, with 9 bases matching TRBD2. There are 14 residues in the CDR3. V gave up 7 bases and J gave up 4 bases; unmatched junction bases: 6. Germline V CDR1 and CDR2: SGHVS, FNYEAQ. This CDR3 is CASTPGLAADTQYF. DNA for the CDR3: TGTGCCAGCACCCCGGGACTAGCTGCAGATACGCAGTATTTT.

The chain recombines TRBV7-2 with TRBJ2-5; D possibly matches TRBD1 or TRBD2 (5 bases each). The CDR3 has 15 amino acids. CDR1 SGHTA and CDR2 FQGNSA come from the germline V gene. V gave up 5 bases and J gave up 5 bases, with 18 bases separating them. CDR3 sequence: CASSPPGRLRETQYF. DNA for the CDR3: TGTGCCAGCAGCCCACCGGGACGCCTGAGGGAGACCCAGTACTTC.

This chain joins TRBV5-1 and TRBJ2-1, with D perhaps TRBD2 (6 bases). Germline CDR1 is SGHRS and CDR2 is YFSETQ. The CDR3 is made up of 15 amino acids. Trimming took off 5 bases at V and 1 base at J, with 13 bases between the two ends. This CDR3 reads CASRYIAVSYNEQFF. The CDR3 nucleotides read TGCGCCAGCAGATACATAGCGGTTTCCTACAATGAGCAGTTCTTC.

The rearrangement links TRBV7-3 to TRBJ1-5; D is unresolved. V was trimmed by 11 bases and J by 0 bases, leaving 11 bases between them. The CDR3 loop spans 13 amino acids. Looked up from germline, CDR1 is SGHTA and CDR2 is FQGTGA. CDR3 in DNA: TGTGCCTCGGGAGCCGATAGCAATCAGCCCCAGCATTTT. Translated: CASGADSNQPQHF.

This rearrangement joins TRBV15 to TRBJ2-3; 7 bases are a match to TRBD2. The CDR3 runs 17 residues. Germline CDR1 and CDR2: LNHNV and YYDKDF (reference sequence). The ends lost 0 bases at V and 1 base at J; junction bases unmatched: 7. CDR3 DNA sequence: TGTGCCACCAGCAGAGACCCCTTAGCGGGTCGCACAGATACGCAGTATTTT. Its translation: CATSRDPLAGRTDTQYF.